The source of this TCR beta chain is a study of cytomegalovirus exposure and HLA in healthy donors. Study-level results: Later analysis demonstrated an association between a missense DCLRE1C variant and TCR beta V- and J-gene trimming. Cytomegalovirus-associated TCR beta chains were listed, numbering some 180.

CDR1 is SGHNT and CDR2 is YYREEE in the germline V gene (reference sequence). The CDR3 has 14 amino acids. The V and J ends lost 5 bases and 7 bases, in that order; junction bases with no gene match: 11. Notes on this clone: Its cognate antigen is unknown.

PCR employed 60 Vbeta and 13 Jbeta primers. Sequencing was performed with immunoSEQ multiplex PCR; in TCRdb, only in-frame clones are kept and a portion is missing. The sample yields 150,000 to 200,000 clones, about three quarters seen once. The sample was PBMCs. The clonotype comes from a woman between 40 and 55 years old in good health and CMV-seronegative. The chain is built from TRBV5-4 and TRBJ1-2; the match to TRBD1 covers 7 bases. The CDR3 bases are TGTGCCAGCAGTTATCATACAAGGGACAGTGGCTACACCTTC. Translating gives CASSYHTRDSGYTF.